Sequencing of this T cell receptor (beta chain) was carried out in a study of identical twins. V was clipped by 0 bases and J by 13 bases, with 15 bases between them. CDR3 length: 13 amino acids. Germline CDR1 SGHTA, CDR2 FQGNSA. The sample holds a few counts of this clonotype. Antigen unknown. TCRdb fed the 5' RACE reads into MiXCR, producing one record per CDR3 protein. The data show fewer than 550,000 distinct CDR3 sequences, with roughly an eighth seen just once and around 0.98% held by the top ten. Points from the study as a whole: Abundant beta clonotypes from cord blood bore fewer insertions; memory repertoires lacked this pattern. Where beta out-of-frame sequences were concerned, excess twin sharing was weaker. Within monozygotic twins, out-of-frame TCR alpha sharing was underestimated by the models.

These data are also associated with another study on yellow fever vaccine responses in identical twins. This second study says: It has been reported that, in twins, the vaccine T cell response seemed partly convergent and partly personalized.

The rearrangement joins TRBV7-2 to TRBJ1-1; no firm D call. The sequenced material came from CD4+ T cells sorted from blood. The TCR was taken from a young woman in good health. CDR3 sequence: CASSLANVQIGFF. The CDR3 nucleotides are TGTGCCAGCAGCTTAGCGAATGTCCAGATAGGTTTCTTT.